This entry concerns a single T cell receptor beta chain. Antigen unknown. The data belong to a study of memory CD4+ T cells and cytomegalovirus serostatus. Study information: Healthy Belgian adult donors included several CMV-positive and 24 CMV-negative people.

Single viable CD3+CD4+CD8-CD45RO+ cells were sorted as the memory CD4+ T cells. The germline V gene has CDR1 SGHRS and CDR2 YFSETQ. The CDR3 has 15 amino acids. V was clipped by 4 bases and J by 4 bases; unmatched bases: 9. Libraries were prepared by immunoSEQ multiplex PCR; TCRdb keeps only in-frame clonotypes and omits some of them. The table includes roughly 48,000 clones, 65% to 85% detected once. Study-level results: Suggested: most of the CMV-linked TCR signature lies in CD4+ memory cells. About 40% of the roughly 160 known CMV-associated TCRbeta sequences appeared in CD4+ memory.

Sequenced input: memory CD4+ T cells from blood. The chain is built from TRBV5-1 and TRBJ1-2; 8 bases map to TRBD1. The sequence derives from an adult in good health and CMV-seropositive. CDR3: CASSNGQGAGYGYTF. The CDR3 bases are TGCGCCAGCAGCAACGGACAGGGAGCGGGCTATGGCTACACCTTC.